This T cell receptor beta chain was obtained from a study of blood T cell repertoires in COVID-19. The CDR3 length is 12 residues. Germline V CDR1 and CDR2: SGHRS, YFSETQ. The V gene end was trimmed by 7 bases and the J gene end by 6 bases; junction bases not matched to a gene: 6. Study processing details: How many nucleated cells were present was estimated from reference gene primer amplification. The repertoire was sequenced with immunoSEQ multiplex PCR; TCRdb's copy has only in-frame clones and lacks some. V and J calls and clone size are given by that table; D and trimming were obtained from the DNA. Of under 300,000 clones in the sample, around 91% are singletons; the top ten hold about 2.1%.

The sequencing input was peripheral blood. The chain carries TRBV5-1 and TRBJ1-2; 7 positions match TRBD1. The clonotype comes from an older woman with COVID-19, enrolled during active disease. Here the CDR3 DNA reads TGCGCCAGCCAGATAGGACAGGATGGCTACACCTTC. Encoded protein: CASQIGQDGYTF.